This TCR beta chain emerged from a study of CD8+ T cells in alopecia areata. Study at large: A 6-month period off drug followed tofacitinib, which lasted 6 to 18 months.

Overall study findings and caveats: Links between baseline CD8+ expansion and response need larger treated cohorts. Throughout tofacitinib, many expanded lesional clones continued to persist in scalp and blood.

Sequencing relied on a cDNA template that was reverse transcribed from extracted RNA. Assay used: immunoSEQ multiplex PCR; TCRdb lists only in-frame clones, some missing. In the table there are 150,000 to 200,000 clones, approximately 57% of which are singletons. Documented treatment: oral pan-JAK inhibitor, 5-10 mg twice daily. The V gene end was trimmed by 5 bases and the J gene end by 2 bases; junction bases not matched to a gene: 5. Germline V lookup: CDR1 SQVTM, CDR2 ANQGSEA. The CDR3 covers 13 residues. Concerning this clone: Its antigen remains unknown.

The TCR sequence derives from a human donor with alopecia areata. Here the sequenced sample was CD4+ T cells sorted from blood, taken at week 24, from a patient treated with tofacitinib. The V call is TRBV29-1, the J call TRBJ1-1, with 7 bases identical to TRBD1. The CDR3 region is CSVRQGPNTEAFF. As DNA, the CDR3 is TGCAGCGTTCGACAGGGCCCAAACACTGAAGCTTTCTTT.